These 28 T cell receptor beta chains share one sample of origin, sequenced in a study of T cell responses to AZD1222 COVID-19 vaccine. Using immunoSEQ multiplex PCR, the repertoire was profiled, and TCRdb retains in-frame clones only, with some absent. In the table there are around 130,000 clones, approximately 90% of which are singletons. The specimen comprised peripheral blood, sampled 28 days after the second AZD1222 dose. These receptors came from an adult who received the AZD1222 COVID-19 vaccine.

CDR3 protein: CASSSGGRETGELFF. The CDR3 nucleotides are TGTGCCAGCAGCTCGGGAGGCAGGGAGACCGGGGAGCTGTTTTTT. V usage is TRBV11-2 and J usage is TRBJ2-2, with 7 bases aligning to TRBD2. The germline V gene has CDR1 SGHAT and CDR2 FQNNGV. This CDR3 has 15 amino acids. V was pared by 4 bases and J by 5 bases, with 7 bases of the junction left unmatched.

The chain combines TRBV5-5 with TRBJ1-6; 7 bases map to TRBD1. CDR3 length equals 13 residues. The V gene end was trimmed by 5 bases and the J gene end by 8 bases; junction bases not matched to a gene: 4. Germline-derived CDR1 and CDR2 are SGHKS and YYEKEE (reference sequence). The CDR3 region is CASSVTGDSPLHF. The DNA of the CDR3 is TGTGCCAGCAGTGTCACAGGGGATTCACCCCTCCACTTT. The full variable domain, with the rest looked up from reference TRBV5-5 and TRBJ1-6, is DAGVTQSPTHLIKTRGQQVTLRCSPISGHKSVSWYQQVLGQGPQFIFQYYEKEERGRGNFPDRFSARQFPNYSSELNVNALLLGDSALYLCASSVTGDSPLHFGNGTRLTVT.

The rearrangement links TRBV14 to TRBJ1-6; a weak D match, TRBD1 (6 bases). Trimming stripped 8 bases from V and 0 bases from J, with 14 bases between. The germline V gene encodes CDR1 SGHDN and CDR2 FVKESK. This CDR3 comprises 16 residues. The CDR3 is CASGEGGSSYNSPLHF. CDR3 in DNA: TGTGCCAGCGGTGAGGGGGGGAGCTCCTATAATTCACCCCTCCACTTT.

The J gene is TRBJ2-1, the V gene TRBV3-1 (or the pseudogene TRBV3-2), with 9 bases aligning to TRBD1. Per the germline V gene, CDR1 is LGHDT and CDR2 is YNNKEL (reference sequence). The CDR3 covers 15 residues. V was pared by 4 bases and J by 7 bases, with 8 bases of the junction left unmatched. CDR3 in DNA: TGTGCCAGCAGCCGAGCCGGGACAGGGTGGAATGAGCAGTTCTTC. Amino acid sequence: CASSRAGTGWNEQFF.

CDR3: CASTGRIPYEQYF. CDR3 coding DNA: TGTGCCAGCACGGGTCGGATACCTTACGAGCAGTACTTC. J is TRBJ2-7 and V is TRBV12-3 or TRBV12-4, with D unclear. The CDR3 contains 13 residues. The ends were cut back, 7 bases at V and 4 bases at J, with 14 bases in the middle.

The rearrangement links TRBV12-5 to TRBJ2-2, with D hard to call. CDR3 length: 12 residues. The germline V gene has CDR1 LGHNT and CDR2 FRNRAP. V was clipped by 7 bases and J by 6 bases, with 9 bases between them. In nucleotides, the CDR3 is TGTGCTAGTGCCTACCAGGCCGGGGAGCTGTTTTTT. Translating gives CASAYQAGELFF.

The V call is TRBV28, the J call TRBJ2-4; D tentatively fits TRBD1 or TRBD2 (5 bases each). There are 13 residues in the CDR3. The germline V gene encodes CDR1 MDHEN and CDR2 SYDVKM. Trimming removed 2 bases at V and 7 bases at J, with 9 bases between. The CDR3 nucleotides are TGTGCCAGCAGTTTAAACGGGGCTAACATTCAGTACTTC. It yields the protein CASSLNGANIQYF. Full variable domain (outside the CDR3, taken from reference TRBV28 and TRBJ2-4): DVKVTQSSRYLVKRTGEKVFLECVQDMDHENMFWYRQDPGLGLRLIYFSYDVKMKEKGDIPEGYSVSREKKERFSLILESASTNQTSMYLCASSLNGANIQYFGAGTRLSVL.

The chain is built from TRBV30 and TRBJ2-2, with D perhaps TRBD1 (5 bases). Trimming took off 2 bases at V and 7 bases at J, with 11 bases between the two ends. The germline V gene has CDR1 GTSNPN and CDR2 SVGIG (reference sequence). CDR3 length: 13 amino acids. The CDR3 spells CAWSSRVDGELFF. CDR3 nucleotides: TGTGCCTGGAGTAGCAGGGTGGACGGGGAGCTGTTTTTT.

In this sample, this clone turned up once. The gene calls are TRBV6-5 and TRBJ2-3, with D possibly matching TRBD2 (7 bases). Germline assignment: CDR1 MNHEY and CDR2 SVGAGI. This CDR3 is built from 13 residues. V dropped 9 bases and J dropped 9 bases, with 19 bases sitting between them. The CDR3 bases are TGTGCCAGTTCCCCCGGGGGAGGGGGGACGCAGTATTTT. Its translation is CASSPGGGGTQYF.

The chain joins TRBV19 to TRBJ2-1; TRBD2 matches at 9 bases. Germline loops: CDR1 LNHDA, CDR2 SQIVND (reference sequence). CDR3 size: 15 residues. Losses at the gene ends were 9 bases for V and 1 base for J; bases not matched to a gene: 7. The CDR3 here is CASIGGGGSYNEQFF. CDR3 sequence (DNA): TGTGCCAGCATTGGCGGGGGGGGGTCCTACAATGAGCAGTTCTTC.

This clone has a single count. V gene TRBV7-2 combines with J gene TRBJ2-1; D not certain. The CDR3 has 13 residues. CDR1 and CDR2 (germline): SGHTA, FQGNSA. V gave up 4 bases and J gave up 7 bases, with 11 bases separating them. The CDR3 protein is CASSYRNGNEQFF. CDR3 sequence (DNA): TGTGCCAGCAGCTACCGAAATGGGAATGAGCAGTTCTTC.

V usage is TRBV7-8 and J usage is TRBJ1-6, with TRBD1 matching 9 bases. Germline V gives CDR1 SGHVS, CDR2 FQNEAQ. The length of the CDR3 is 18 residues. V lost 4 bases and J lost 0; bases outside the gene matches: 7. The CDR3 region is CASSSRDRASSYNSPLHF. CDR3 nucleotides: TGTGCCAGCAGCTCTCGGGACAGGGCGAGCTCCTATAATTCACCCCTCCACTTT.

V usage is TRBV2 and J usage is TRBJ1-6; TRBD1 is a possible D gene (6 bases). V was pared by 6 bases and J by 0 bases, with 15 bases between. In germline, CDR1 is SNHLY, CDR2 FYNNEI. The CDR3 has 17 amino acids. CDR3 DNA sequence: TGTGCCAGCAGGACAGGTTCCTCCTTCTCCTATAATTCACCCCTCCACTTT. This encodes CASRTGSSFSYNSPLHF.

The rearrangement joins TRBV7-8 to TRBJ2-1, with D unresolved. From germline, CDR1 is SGHVS and CDR2 FQNEAQ. Trimming pared 5 bases from V and 4 bases from J, leaving 3 bases between. The CDR3 has 11 residues. The CDR3 is CASSPYNEQFF. DNA for the CDR3: TGTGCCAGCAGCCCATACAATGAGCAGTTCTTC.

This chain uses TRBV6-5 with TRBJ1-6, with 7 bases that match TRBD1. CDR3 length: 14 amino acids. Germline CDR1 reads MNHEY; CDR2 reads SVGAGI. The ends lost 6 bases at V and 6 bases at J; junction bases unmatched: 5. In DNA, the CDR3 is TGTGCCAGCAGATACAGGGGCTCTAATTCACCCCTCCACTTT. Residues: CASRYRGSNSPLHF.

V usage is TRBV6-2 or TRBV6-3 and J usage is TRBJ1-5; weak D call: TRBD1 (6 bases). The CDR3 spans 16 residues. The germline V gene encodes CDR1 MNHEY and CDR2 SVGEGT. Trimming removed 5 bases from V and 4 bases from J, with 18 bases in between. The chain's CDR3 is CASSPPGGLGNQPQHF. DNA of the CDR3: TGTGCCAGCAGTCCCCCTGGGGGCCTTGGGAATCAGCCCCAGCATTTT.

This clone was counted a single time. V and J are TRBV6-4 and TRBJ2-3; tentatively, D is TRBD1 or TRBD2 (5 bases each). V was clipped by 0 bases and J by 6 bases, with 7 bases between them. This CDR3 has 13 amino acids. Germline V gene lookup returns CDR1 MRHNA and CDR2 SNTAGT. The CDR3 DNA reads TGTGCCAGCAGTGACTCAGGGGAGGATACGCAGTATTTT. Translated, it gives CASSDSGEDTQYF.

The V gene is TRBV18, the J gene TRBJ1-4; D ambiguous. Germline CDR1 is KGHSH and CDR2 is LQKENI. The V end was cut by 6 bases, the J end by 8 bases, with 10 bases between. CDR3 size: 12 residues. CDR3 coding DNA: TGTGCCAGCTCTATAAGTACGGAAAAACTGTTTTTT. It encodes CASSISTEKLFF.

This rearrangement joins TRBV6-1 to TRBJ1-2; 11 bases match TRBD1. Per the germline V gene, CDR1 is MNHNS and CDR2 is SASEGT. With V trimmed by 3 bases and J by 4 bases, 4 bases remained unmatched. The CDR3 is 15 residues long. As DNA, the CDR3 is TGTGCCAGCAGTGATCGGACAGGGGGCGGCTATGGCTACACCTTC. The encoded protein is CASSDRTGGGYGYTF.

The V call is TRBV12-2, the J call TRBJ2-7; TRBD2 is the table's D call, not checked against the DNA. TRBV12-2 is described as a pseudogene. CDR3 length: 18 residues. The CDR3 nucleotides read TGTGCAAGTCCTTGGGAAACTAGCGGGGGGGCTAGCTCCTACGAGCAGTACTTC. Encoded protein: CASPWETSGGASSYEQYF.

In its sample, this clone was seen once. Written as DNA, the CDR3 is TGTGCCAGCAGTCCCCGGACTATCTCGGGGAGGCAGTATTTT. As protein: CASSPRTISGRQYF. The V and J genes are TRBV27 and TRBJ2-3; tentatively, D is TRBD2 (6 bases). The CDR3 has 14 amino acids. CDR1 MNHEY and CDR2 SMNVEV come from the germline V gene (reference sequence). V was clipped by 5 bases and J by 11 bases, with 20 bases between them.

The J gene is TRBJ2-7, the V gene TRBV6-5; D not resolved. The CDR3 runs to 13 residues. V lost 6 bases, J lost 7 bases, and 16 bases lay in between. Germline V gene data show CDR1 as MNHEY and CDR2 as SVGAGI. DNA for the CDR3: TGTGCCAGCAGCGCAGAGGTACTTAATGAGCAGTACTTC. It codes for CASSAEVLNEQYF.

The rearrangement joins TRBV2 to TRBJ1-2, with 7 bases fitting TRBD1. V trimming: 8 bases; J trimming: 1 base; junction bases outside the gene matches: 4. The germline CDR1 and CDR2 sequences are SNHLY and FYNNEI. This CDR3 spans 13 amino acids. CDR3 amino acids: CASWDSFNYGYTF. In DNA form, the CDR3 reads TGTGCCAGCTGGGACAGCTTTAACTATGGCTACACCTTC.

The J gene is TRBJ1-2, the V gene TRBV5-1, with D possibly matching TRBD1 (6 bases). Trimming removed 0 bases at V and 6 bases at J, with 15 bases between. The germline gives CDR1 SGHRS, CDR2 YFSETQ. CDR3 length: 15 residues. The DNA of the CDR3 is TGCGCCAGCAGCTTGGGGACAGAGGTGGGGCATGGCTACACCTTC. The encoded protein is CASSLGTEVGHGYTF. The whole variable domain, filled in from reference TRBV5-1 and TRBJ1-2, reads KAGVTQTPRYLIKTRGQQVTLSCSPISGHRSVSWYQQTPGQGLQFLFEYFSETQRNKGNFPGRFSGRQFSNSRSEMNVSTLELGDSALYLCASSLGTEVGHGYTFGSGTRLTVV.

This clone was observed a single time. The rearrangement joins TRBV18 to TRBJ2-7; D is unresolved. V gave up 1 base and J gave up 0 bases, with 10 bases separating them. This CDR3 comprises 15 residues. CDR1 is KGHSH and CDR2 is LQKENI in the germline V gene. CDR3 nucleotides: TGTGCCAGCTCACCACAAGCCGGGTTCTCCTACGAGCAGTACTTC. As protein: CASSPQAGFSYEQYF.

The chain has TRBV19 and TRBJ1-2, with D hard to call. Germline assignment: CDR1 LNHDA and CDR2 SQIVND (reference sequence). The CDR3 runs to 17 residues. Trimming removed 6 bases from V and 2 bases from J, with 22 bases in between. In DNA form, the CDR3 reads TGTGCCAGTAGCCCTCCACCTCCCCACGACCTCAACTATGGCTACACCTTC. As protein: CASSPPPPHDLNYGYTF.

This clone showed up just once. The genes are TRBV29-1 and TRBJ1-2; tentatively, D is TRBD1 (5 bases). Per germline, CDR1 SQVTM and CDR2 ANQGSEA. The CDR3 is 14 residues long. V was cut by 0 bases and J by 6 bases, with 14 bases left in between. In DNA, the CDR3 is TGCAGCGTTGAAGAAAGGGGCAGGGTCAATGGCTACACCTTC. This codes for CSVEERGRVNGYTF.

The CDR3 sequence: CASSIDSTGASGNSPLHF. CDR3 nucleotides: TGTGCCAGTAGTATAGATTCAACGGGGGCCTCGGGGAATTCACCCCTCCACTTT. The V call is TRBV19, the J call TRBJ1-6, with D possibly TRBD1 on 6 matching bases. V was clipped by 0 bases and J by 7 bases, with 19 bases between them. The CDR3 is 18 amino acids. Germline V gene sequence: CDR1 LNHDA, CDR2 SQIVND (reference sequence).